The clone carrying this T cell receptor (beta chain) was seen a few times. These data come from a study of blood T cell repertoires in COVID-19. Study at large: Researchers got acute and convalescent COVID-19 samples from the United States, Italy and Spain. T cells, B-cell-depleted T cells, or PBMCs provided the cDNA or gDNA that served as material.

Looked up from germline, CDR1 is MDHEN and CDR2 is SYDVKM. This CDR3 is built from 14 residues. Trimming shortened V by 5 bases and J by 2 bases, and 13 bases separated the two germline ends. Per the original methods: Amplification from reference gene primers served as the basis for estimated nucleated cell counts. Repertoires were generated with immunoSEQ multiplex PCR, while TCRdb's copy carries only in-frame clones and drops some. That table furnishes V, J and clone size, whereas the DNA furnished D and trimming. Seen here are fewer than 250,000 clones, over 70% observed once, and the top ten hold about 8.9%.

The chain recombines TRBV28 with TRBJ2-7, with D tentatively TRBD2 (6 bases). The source of this sequence is a woman in her 50s with acute or convalescent COVID-19. The sample consisted of peripheral blood. DNA of the CDR3: TGTGCCAGCAGTCGACGGGACTCCGCCTACGAGCAGTACTTC. Translated: CASSRRDSAYEQYF.